This T cell receptor beta chain originates from a study of blood T cell repertoires in COVID-19. CDR3 length: 16 residues. Germline lookup yields CDR1 SGHRS and CDR2 YFSETQ. Unmatched junction bases numbered 11, after V lost 4 bases and J lost 4 bases. The method was immunoSEQ multiplex PCR; TCRdb's version includes in-frame clones alone and lacks a portion of them. The profile shows roughly 440,000 clones, 88% of them singletons. The sample was peripheral blood. The sequence came from a woman aged 50 to 60 with COVID-19, enrolled during active disease. The gene calls are TRBV5-1 and TRBJ2-7, with 10 nucleotides matching TRBD2. The CDR3 region has the DNA TGCGCCAGCAGCCACAGCGGGGGGGCCGACATATACGAGCAGTACTTC. It yields the protein CASSHSGGADIYEQYF.